These T cell receptor beta chains were read from a single sample in a study of blood T cell repertoires in COVID-19. Here immunoSEQ multiplex PCR was the method, and the copy in TCRdb shows in-frame clones only, minus some. This sample has about 110,000 clones, with 82% found just once. The sequenced sample was peripheral blood. The source is a man between 65 and 85 years old with acute or convalescent COVID-19. Each CDR3 is given with its conserved first and last residue. The order of the fields is V gene, CDR3 length, J gene, D gene, clone size, CDR3 protein, CDR3 DNA. The D gene is left open where the match is weak. Clone sizes are given selectively: once, few, many, or a class where the clone is expanded.

V: TRBV7-9; length: 15; J: TRBJ1-6; D: TRBD1; size: -; CDR3: CASSLGDSRNSPLHF; DNA: TGTGCCAGCAGCTTAGGGGACAGCCGAAATTCACCCCTCCACTTT
V: TRBV28; length: 12; J: TRBJ1-1; D: -; size: -; CDR3: CASSFQNTEAFF; DNA: TGTGCCAGCAGTTTCCAGAACACTGAAGCTTTCTTT
V: TRBV2; length: 15; J: TRBJ1-5; D: -; size: -; CDR3: CATSISLGAPQPQHF; DNA: TGTGCCACCTCCATCTCCTTGGGGGCCCCTCAGCCCCAGCATTTT
V: TRBV3-1/TRBV3-2; length: 17; J: TRBJ2-6; D: TRBD1; size: -; CDR3: CASSLGQGRSGANVLTF; DNA: TGTGCCAGCAGCCTGGGACAGGGGCGCTCTGGGGCCAACGTCCTGACTTTC
V: TRBV6-1; length: 13; J: TRBJ1-1; D: -; size: -; CDR3: CASSEQGGTEAFF; DNA: TGTGCCAGCAGTGAACAGGGAGGCACTGAAGCTTTCTTT
V: TRBV18; length: 13; J: TRBJ1-5; D: TRBD1; size: -; CDR3: CASSGQDNQPQHF; DNA: TGTGCCAGCTCCGGACAGGACAATCAGCCCCAGCATTTT
V: TRBV5-1; length: 15; J: TRBJ1-6; D: TRBD1; size: -; CDR3: CASSSGQGASSPLHF; DNA: TGCGCCAGCAGCAGCGGACAGGGGGCTAGTTCACCCCTCCACTTT
V: TRBV6-5; length: 14; J: TRBJ2-3; D: -; size: -; CDR3: CASTDRASTDTQYF; DNA: TGTGCCAGCACCGACAGAGCTTCCACAGATACGCAGTATTTT
V: TRBV5-1; length: 16; J: TRBJ2-5; D: -; size: few; CDR3: CASSTRQQGKQETQYF; DNA: TGCGCCAGCAGCACTAGACAACAGGGCAAACAAGAGACCCAGTACTTC
V: TRBV5-1; length: 15; J: TRBJ1-1; D: TRBD1; size: once; CDR3: CASSPPQGARTEAFF; DNA: TGCGCCAGCAGCCCGCCACAGGGGGCGCGCACTGAAGCTTTCTTT
V: TRBV5-1; length: 15; J: TRBJ2-3; D: TRBD2; size: -; CDR3: CASSPLAGVGDTQYF; DNA: TGCGCCAGCAGCCCGTTAGCGGGAGTCGGAGATACGCAGTATTTT
V: TRBV7-3; length: 15; J: TRBJ2-7; D: TRBD1; size: -; CDR3: CASSLGGGQGEEQYF; DNA: TGTGCCAGCAGCTTAGGGGGCGGACAGGGGGAAGAGCAGTACTTC
V: TRBV5-1; length: 18; J: TRBJ2-2; D: TRBD2; size: -; CDR3: CASSLASLAGGFTGELFF; DNA: TGCGCCAGCAGCTTGGCTTCCCTAGCGGGAGGATTCACCGGGGAGCTGTTTTTT
V: TRBV5-4; length: 16; J: TRBJ2-3; D: -; size: -; CDR3: CASSFIRGASTDTQYF; DNA: TGTGCCAGCAGCTTTATACGGGGGGCTAGCACAGATACGCAGTATTTT
V: TRBV9; length: 14; J: TRBJ1-5; D: -; size: -; CDR3: CASSVGGAGQPQHF; DNA: TGTGCCAGCAGCGTTGGGGGGGCTGGACAGCCCCAGCATTTT
V: TRBV25-1; length: 14; J: TRBJ1-2; D: -; size: -; CDR3: CASSDHRGAYGYTF; DNA: TGTGCCAGCAGTGATCATCGGGGTGCCTATGGCTACACCTTC
V: TRBV5-1; length: 15; J: TRBJ2-5; D: TRBD1; size: -; CDR3: CASSPTGGLWETQYF; DNA: TGCGCCAGCAGCCCGACAGGGGGTCTTTGGGAGACCCAGTACTTC
V: TRBV7-8; length: 14; J: TRBJ1-1; D: TRBD1; size: -; CDR3: CASSPGTGRGEAFF; DNA: TGTGCCAGCAGCCCCGGGACAGGGCGGGGTGAAGCTTTCTTT
V: TRBV3-1/TRBV3-2; length: 12; J: TRBJ2-3; D: TRBD2; size: -; CDR3: CASSRGLNTQYF; DNA: TGTGCCAGCAGCCGGGGACTAAATACGCAGTATTTT
V: TRBV4-1; length: 19; J: TRBJ2-6; D: -; size: -; CDR3: CASSLRERRAGSGANVLTF; DNA: TGCGCCAGCAGCCTGAGAGAGCGGAGGGCTGGCTCTGGGGCCAACGTCCTGACTTTC
V: TRBV2; length: 13; J: TRBJ1-3; D: TRBD1; size: -; CDR3: CASSGPGGNTIYF; DNA: TGTGCCAGCAGTGGACCAGGGGGTAACACCATATATTTT
V: TRBV7-6; length: 19; J: TRBJ2-5; D: TRBD2; size: -; CDR3: CASSLEVARTSGRDGTQYF; DNA: TGTGCCAGCAGCTTAGAAGTCGCCAGGACTAGCGGGAGGGACGGGACCCAGTACTTC
V: TRBV3-1/TRBV3-2; length: 15; J: TRBJ1-1; D: -; size: -; CDR3: CASRPSGTPNTEAFF; DNA: TGTGCCAGCAGACCGTCCGGGACACCGAACACTGAAGCTTTCTTT
V: TRBV7-8; length: 15; J: TRBJ1-1; D: -; size: once; CDR3: CASSARDFVGTEAFF; DNA: TGTGCCAGCAGCGCACGGGACTTCGTGGGAACTGAAGCTTTCTTT
V: TRBV24-1; length: 16; J: TRBJ1-5; D: -; size: -; CDR3: CATSGGRARGNQPQHF; DNA: TGTGCCACCAGTGGGGGCCGGGCTCGGGGCAATCAGCCCCAGCATTTT
V: TRBV28; length: 16; J: TRBJ2-7; D: -; size: -; CDR3: CASNPLGGARSYEQYF; DNA: TGTGCCAGCAACCCCCTTGGGGGGGCTCGCTCCTACGAGCAGTACTTC
V: TRBV28; length: 14; J: TRBJ2-1; D: -; size: -; CDR3: CASSLEGSYNEQFF; DNA: TGTGCCAGCAGTTTAGAGGGCTCCTACAATGAGCAGTTCTTC
V: TRBV2; length: 14; J: TRBJ2-1; D: -; size: -; CDR3: CASPGDSSYNEQFF; DNA: TGTGCCTCGCCGGGGGACAGCTCCTACAATGAGCAGTTCTTC
V: TRBV30; length: 14; J: TRBJ2-5; D: TRBD2; size: -; CDR3: CAWNVWGGGETQYF; DNA: TGTGCCTGGAATGTATGGGGCGGGGGGGAGACCCAGTACTTC
V: TRBV6-1; length: 11; J: TRBJ1-2; D: -; size: few; CDR3: CASSETMGYTF; DNA: TGTGCCAGCAGTGAAACTATGGGCTACACCTTC
V: TRBV3-1/TRBV3-2; length: 17; J: TRBJ1-6; D: TRBD1; size: -; CDR3: CASRDRGKFSLGSPLHF; DNA: TGTGCCAGCAGAGACAGGGGAAAGTTCAGTTTGGGTTCACCCCTCCACTTT
V: TRBV5-1; length: 14; J: TRBJ2-2; D: -; size: -; CDR3: CASSFGGNTGELFF; DNA: TGCGCCAGCAGCTTCGGAGGGAACACCGGGGAGCTGTTTTTT
V: TRBV30; length: 14; J: TRBJ2-7; D: -; size: few; CDR3: CAWSVLGSSYEQYF; DNA: TGTGCCTGGAGTGTACTGGGGAGCTCCTACGAGCAGTACTTC
V: TRBV9; length: 13; J: TRBJ1-1; D: -; size: -; CDR3: CASSNTWNTEAFF; DNA: TGTGCCAGCAGCAACACCTGGAACACTGAAGCTTTCTTT
V: TRBV6-5; length: 14; J: TRBJ1-1; D: -; size: -; CDR3: CASSYSGGNTEAFF; DNA: TGTGCCAGCAGTTACTCGGGGGGAAACACTGAAGCTTTCTTT
V: TRBV4-2; length: 14; J: TRBJ2-7; D: TRBD1; size: -; CDR3: CASSPGQGRYEQYF; DNA: TGTGCCAGCAGCCCGGGACAGGGAAGGTACGAGCAGTACTTC
V: TRBV7-6; length: 16; J: TRBJ2-2; D: TRBD2; size: -; CDR3: CASSLASGRGKGELFF; DNA: TGTGCCAGCAGCTTGGCTAGCGGGAGGGGAAAAGGGGAGCTGTTTTTT
V: TRBV28; length: 15; J: TRBJ2-2; D: TRBD2; size: -; CDR3: CASSSGTTNTGELFF; DNA: TGTGCCAGCAGTTCCGGGACTACGAACACCGGGGAGCTGTTTTTT
V: TRBV5-1; length: 14; J: TRBJ1-1; D: -; size: -; CDR3: CASSREARNTEAFF; DNA: TGCGCCAGCAGCCGTGAGGCCCGAAACACTGAAGCTTTCTTT
V: TRBV19; length: 14; J: TRBJ1-1; D: -; size: -; CDR3: CASSIAGTNTEAFF; DNA: TGTGCCAGTAGTATCGCCGGTACGAACACTGAAGCTTTCTTT
V: TRBV9; length: 15; J: TRBJ2-2; D: TRBD2; size: once; CDR3: CASSVSGLQGGELFF; DNA: TGTGCCAGCAGCGTATCGGGACTACAAGGCGGGGAGCTGTTTTTT
V: TRBV28; length: 16; J: TRBJ1-1; D: TRBD1; size: -; CDR3: CASSPPRQGRWTEAFF; DNA: TGTGCCAGCAGTCCCCCTCGACAGGGGCGATGGACTGAAGCTTTCTTT
V: TRBV9; length: 15; J: TRBJ2-5; D: TRBD2; size: -; CDR3: CASSGPGTSGETQYF; DNA: TGTGCCAGCAGCGGCCCCGGGACTAGCGGAGAGACCCAGTACTTC
V: TRBV5-1; length: 14; J: TRBJ1-2; D: TRBD1; size: few; CDR3: CASSDWDRNYGYTF; DNA: TGCGCCAGCAGCGATTGGGACAGAAACTATGGCTACACCTTC
V: TRBV5-4; length: 17; J: TRBJ1-1; D: TRBD1; size: -; CDR3: CASARGGRQGMNTEAFF; DNA: TGTGCCAGCGCCCGGGGAGGCAGACAGGGAATGAACACTGAAGCTTTCTTT
V: TRBV11-2; length: 16; J: TRBJ2-2; D: TRBD2; size: -; CDR3: CASSPRGGANTGELFF; DNA: TGTGCCAGCAGCCCAAGGGGAGGGGCGAACACCGGGGAGCTGTTTTTT
V: TRBV28; length: 15; J: TRBJ2-7; D: -; size: -; CDR3: CASSLGGTSRYEQYF; DNA: TGTGCCAGCAGTTTGGGGGGGACATCACGCTACGAGCAGTACTTC
V: TRBV28; length: 15; J: TRBJ2-6; D: -; size: -; CDR3: CASSRPGAGANVLTF; DNA: TGTGCCAGCAGTCGTCCAGGGGCTGGGGCCAACGTCCTGACTTTC
V: TRBV30; length: 14; J: TRBJ1-4; D: -; size: -; CDR3: CAWKQGSTNEKLFF; DNA: TGTGCCTGGAAACAGGGTTCAACTAATGAAAAACTGTTTTTT
V: TRBV20-1; length: 10; J: TRBJ1-2; D: -; size: once; CDR3: CSAIAEGYTF; DNA: TGCAGTGCTATTGCAGAAGGCTACACCTTC
V: TRBV5-1; length: 14; J: TRBJ1-6; D: TRBD1; size: -; CDR3: CASSSDRGDSPLHF; DNA: TGCGCCAGCAGTTCCGACAGGGGGGATTCACCCCTCCACTTT
V: TRBV7-3; length: 13; J: TRBJ2-2; D: -; size: -; CDR3: CASSLSSTGELFF; DNA: TGTGCCAGCAGCTTATCTAGTACCGGGGAGCTGTTTTTT
V: TRBV9; length: 12; J: TRBJ2-3; D: -; size: -; CDR3: CASSVYTDTQYF; DNA: TGTGCCAGCAGCGTTTACACAGATACGCAGTATTTT
V: TRBV2; length: 12; J: TRBJ2-3; D: -; size: -; CDR3: CASRMDSDTQYF; DNA: TGTGCCAGCAGGATGGACTCTGATACGCAGTATTTT
V: TRBV21-1; length: 15; J: TRBJ2-1; D: -; size: -; CDR3: CASSNFPGMGNEQFF; DNA: TGTGCCAGCAGCAATTTCCCAGGTATGGGCAATGAGCAGTTCTTC